The sequence of this T cell receptor beta chain was determined in a study of blood T cell repertoires in COVID-19. Study details: There were acute and convalescent COVID-19 samples, and they came from the United States, Italy and Spain.

In the source study's methods: Reference gene primer amplification in the assay estimated nucleated cell counts. The protocol was immunoSEQ multiplex PCR, while the TCRdb copy is restricted to in-frame clones and leaves out a portion. The V and J calls and clone size were taken over from that table, and D and trimming were inferred from the DNA. The data hold 75,000 to 100,000 clones, with roughly nine tenths observed a single time. The V gene lost 0 bases and the J gene lost 4 bases, with 16 bases spanning the gap. The CDR3 contains 17 residues. The germline CDR1 and CDR2 sequences are SGHVS and FQNEAQ.

The specimen was peripheral blood. This clonotype was sampled from a man in his sixties with acute or convalescent COVID-19. The chain couples TRBV7-8 to TRBJ1-5; a weak D match, TRBD1 (5 bases). The CDR3 loop reads CASSLATAVSKNQPQHF. The CDR3 DNA reads TGTGCCAGCAGCTTAGCGACAGCTGTGTCCAAAAATCAGCCCCAGCATTTT.